This T cell receptor beta chain was profiled in a study of cytomegalovirus exposure and HLA in healthy donors. Germline loops: CDR1 SGHNT, CDR2 YYREEE (reference sequence). The CDR3 runs 12 residues. Produced via immunoSEQ multiplex PCR; TCRdb's table is partial and in-frame only. The data contain approximately 88,000 clones, 95% to 97% of them singletons. As to this clone: The target antigen is unknown. At one of its ends the junction is not consistent with the germline gene, which may arise from a read error.

Regarding the study as a whole: Accounts indicate the classifier identified cytomegalovirus status with strong specificity and sensitivity. The study put 150 to 200 TCR beta chains on its list as cytomegalovirus-associated. The dataset shows that most TCR sequences were rare, while some public TCRs occurred in many donors.

The V gene is TRBV5-4, the J gene TRBJ2-7, with D unresolved. Specimen: PBMCs. This sequence was found in a woman younger than 35 in good health and CMV-seronegative. The CDR3 nucleotides read TGTGCCAGCAGCTTTGGCTCCCACGAGCAGTACTTC. This encodes CASSFGSHEQYF.